This T cell receptor beta chain was documented in a study of blood T cell repertoires in COVID-19. Measured with immunoSEQ multiplex PCR; TCRdb has only the in-frame clones, and not every one. Of fewer than 350,000 clones detected, approximately 91% appear once; the ten largest clones hold approximately 8.8%. Assignment of participants to cohorts was predicated upon participant-reported clinical history. Germline V gene lookup returns CDR1 SGHTA and CDR2 FQGTGA. Trimming took off 5 bases at V and 8 bases at J, with 13 bases between the two ends. The CDR3 spans 13 residues. The TCR comes from a woman aged 35 to 49 who had recovered from COVID-19. Source material: PBMCs or T cells enriched from blood (not recorded which). The genes are TRBV7-3 and TRBJ2-1; a possible D gene is TRBD1 (6 bases). The CDR3 region is CASSIRGGDEQFF. DNA of the CDR3: TGTGCCAGCAGCATCAGGGGTGGGGATGAGCAGTTCTTC.